Listed below are T cell receptor beta chains from one sample, sequenced in a study of blood T cell repertoires in COVID-19. TCRdb keeps only in-frame clones here, not all; method: immunoSEQ multiplex PCR. In the table there are around 170,000 clones, 75% to 80% of which are singletons. The sample consisted of peripheral blood. All receptors come from a woman aged 80 or over with acute or convalescent COVID-19. CDR3s include the opening cysteine and the closing phenylalanine or tryptophan. A D gene is named only where the DNA matches it firmly. The size entry is marked missing in some rows and otherwise reads once, few, many or a size class.

cdr3_aa cdr3_nt j_call clone_size cdr3_length d_call v_call
CASSEERGNNQPQHF TGTGCCAGCAGTGAAGAGAGGGGGAACAATCAGCCCCAGCATTTT TRBJ1-5 . 15 . TRBV6-1
CASSHQGGLGGNTIYF TGCGCCAGCAGCCACCAAGGGGGCCTGGGAGGAAACACCATATATTTT TRBJ1-3 . 16 TRBD1 TRBV4-1
CASSDLWGLGSEQYF TGTGCCAGCAGTGATCTCTGGGGGCTTGGGAGCGAGCAGTACTTC TRBJ2-7 . 15 . TRBV6-1
CASSLSSTGGRSEQYF TGTGCCAGCAGCTTAAGTTCCACAGGGGGTCGAAGCGAGCAGTACTTC TRBJ2-7 . 16 TRBD1 TRBV7-2
CASSLGGETEAFF TGCGCCAGCAGCCTCGGGGGGGAAACTGAAGCTTTCTTT TRBJ1-1 . 13 . TRBV5-1
CASSWDRSEQYF TGTGCCAGCAGCTGGGACAGGTCCGAGCAGTACTTC TRBJ2-7 . 12 TRBD1 TRBV5-4
CAISGGQQGARGYTF TGTGCCATCAGTGGAGGTCAGCAGGGCGCACGGGGCTACACCTTC TRBJ1-2 few 15 . TRBV10-3
CASSLLGPDRVGEAFF TGTGCCAGCAGCCTTTTAGGCCCGGACAGGGTAGGTGAAGCTTTCTTT TRBJ1-1 . 16 TRBD1 TRBV28
CASSFQEGTQETQYF TGTGCCAGCAGCTTCCAGGAGGGAACCCAAGAGACCCAGTACTTC TRBJ2-5 once 15 . TRBV7-2
CASSPSLPGYQPQHF TGTGCCAGCAGCCCGAGCCTGCCAGGGTATCAGCCCCAGCATTTT TRBJ1-5 . 15 . TRBV6-5
CASSELSVANYGYTF TGTGCCAGCAGTGAACTGTCAGTCGCTAACTATGGCTACACCTTC TRBJ1-2 . 15 . TRBV6-1
CASSPLGGTDTQYF TGTGCCAGCAGTCCCCTAGGAGGTACAGATACGCAGTATTTT TRBJ2-3 . 14 . TRBV27
CASSLGQAVYGYTF TGTGCCAGCAGCCTGGGACAGGCCGTCTATGGCTACACCTTC TRBJ1-2 . 14 TRBD1 TRBV5-5
CASSQTGVNSPLHF TGTGCCAGCAGCCAGACAGGGGTTAATTCACCCCTCCACTTT TRBJ1-6 . 14 TRBD1 TRBV11-2
CATSDRQAGGYTF TGTGCCACCAGTGATAGGCAGGCAGGAGGCTACACCTTC TRBJ1-2 few 13 . TRBV24-1
CASSLGGLAGADTQYF TGCGCCAGCAGCTTGGGGGGACTAGCGGGAGCAGATACGCAGTATTTT TRBJ2-3 . 16 TRBD2 TRBV5-1
CASSWGGASGGQGQNEQFF TGCGCCAGCAGCTGGGGCGGGGCTAGCGGGGGCCAAGGTCAGAATGAGCAGTTCTTC TRBJ2-1 few 19 TRBD2 TRBV5-1
CASSISGGSYNEQFF TGTGCCAGCAGCATCTCGGGGGGGTCCTACAATGAGCAGTTCTTC TRBJ2-1 . 15 TRBD2 TRBV2
CASSQGTGSSYEQYF TGTGCCAGCAGCCAAGGGACAGGTTCCTCCTACGAGCAGTACTTC TRBJ2-7 once 15 TRBD1 TRBV28
CASSRDRDEQYF TGTGCCAGCAGCCGGGACAGGGACGAGCAGTACTTC TRBJ2-7 . 12 TRBD1 TRBV11-2
CASSFTGDYEQYF TGCGCCAGCAGCTTCACAGGAGACTACGAGCAGTACTTC TRBJ2-7 . 13 . TRBV5-1
CATSRPGVQGNTEAFF TGTGCCACCAGCAGGCCAGGGGTGCAGGGGAACACTGAAGCTTTCTTT TRBJ1-1 . 16 . TRBV15
CAIRQEVSPLHF TGTGCCATCCGACAGGAGGTCTCACCCCTCCACTTT TRBJ1-6 few 12 . TRBV10-3
CASSVHWSYNEQFF TGTGCCAGTAGTGTCCACTGGTCCTACAATGAGCAGTTCTTC TRBJ2-1 . 14 . TRBV19
CASSPRDRTNSPLHF TGTGCCAGCAGCCCGAGGGACAGGACAAATTCACCCCTCCACTTT TRBJ1-6 . 15 TRBD1 TRBV5-4
CASSERRPLDNSPLHF TGTGCCAGCAGTGAAAGGCGGCCACTCGATAATTCACCCCTCCACTTT TRBJ1-6 . 16 . TRBV6-1
CASSLAAAGSYNEQFF TGCGCCAGCAGCTTGGCCGCGGCGGGGTCCTACAATGAGCAGTTCTTC TRBJ2-1 . 16 . TRBV5-1
CASSLVRKTSTDTQYF TGTGCCAGCAGCTTGGTTCGGAAGACTAGCACAGATACGCAGTATTTT TRBJ2-3 . 16 . TRBV5-4
CASSAGTSYEQYF TGTGCCAGCAGCGCCGGGACTTCCTACGAGCAGTACTTC TRBJ2-7 . 13 . TRBV6-5
CASSPSALAGYNEQFF TGTGCCAGCAGTCCATCGGCGCTAGCGGGTTACAATGAGCAGTTCTTC TRBJ2-1 . 16 TRBD2 TRBV7-2
CSVEGDSYYEQYF TGCAGCGTTGAAGGGGACTCTTACTACGAGCAGTACTTC TRBJ2-7 . 13 . TRBV29-1
CASSPPVSTLHF TGTGCCAGCAGTCCACCGGTGTCGACCCTCCACTTT TRBJ1-6 few 12 . TRBV28
CATSRQGRVGETQYF TGTGCCACCAGCAGACAGGGGCGGGTGGGGGAGACCCAGTACTTC TRBJ2-5 . 15 . TRBV15
CASSSNLRTGWDGYTF TGTGCCAGCAGTTCCAATCTCCGGACAGGGTGGGATGGCTACACCTTC TRBJ1-2 . 16 TRBD1 TRBV6-5
CASSFTGTNEKLFF TGTGCCAGCAGCTTCACAGGGACCAATGAAAAACTGTTTTTT TRBJ1-4 . 14 . TRBV7-9
CASSLTQGAAGGYTF TGTGCCAGCAGCTTGACGCAGGGGGCAGCTGGTGGCTACACCTTC TRBJ1-2 . 15 TRBD1 TRBV7-9
CASSGTSGLLSYEQYF TGTGCCAGCAGCGGTACTAGCGGACTTCTCTCCTACGAGCAGTACTTC TRBJ2-7 once 16 TRBD2 TRBV9
CASSYRDVNEKLFF TGTGCCAGCAGTTACCGGGATGTTAATGAAAAACTGTTTTTT TRBJ1-4 . 14 . TRBV6-5
CATSRAIGTVSSYEQYF TGTGCCACCAGCAGAGCTATCGGGACAGTAAGCTCCTACGAGCAGTACTTC TRBJ2-7 . 17 TRBD1 TRBV15
CASSMLGQGQQPQHF TGTGCCAGTAGTATGCTCGGACAGGGGCAGCAGCCCCAGCATTTT TRBJ1-5 once 15 TRBD1 TRBV19
CASSTGLAGGPLEQFF TGTGCCAGCAGCACCGGTTTGGCGGGAGGGCCATTAGAGCAGTTCTTC TRBJ2-1 . 16 TRBD2 TRBV7-3
CASSFPYSNQPQHF TGTGCCAGCAGTTTCCCTTATAGCAATCAGCCCCAGCATTTT TRBJ1-5 few 14 . TRBV28
CASSEAGQGDYGYTF TGTGCCAGCAGTGAAGCTGGGCAGGGCGACTATGGCTACACCTTC TRBJ1-2 once 15 . TRBV6-1
CASSTRQGSTGELFF TGCGCCAGCAGCACCCGACAGGGATCCACCGGGGAGCTGTTTTTT TRBJ2-2 . 15 TRBD1 TRBV5-1
CASLSGGDSNYGYTF TGTGCCAGCCTTAGCGGCGGGGACAGTAACTATGGCTACACCTTC TRBJ1-2 . 15 TRBD1 TRBV6-5
CASSLRVSYEQYF TGTGCCAGCAGCTTGCGGGTTTCCTACGAGCAGTACTTC TRBJ2-7 few 13 . TRBV11-2
CASRMTGGSGGYTF TGTGCCAGCAGGATGACAGGGGGTAGCGGTGGCTACACCTTC TRBJ1-2 . 14 TRBD1 TRBV6-5
CASRGATSGKFF TGTGCCAGCAGAGGGGCGACTAGCGGGAAGTTCTTC TRBJ2-1 . 12 TRBD2 TRBV2
CATSRGSGSGETQYF TGTGCCACCAGCAGAGGCTCAGGGTCCGGGGAGACCCAGTACTTC TRBJ2-5 . 15 . TRBV15
CASRNRGSNEKLFF TGTGCCAGCAGGAACAGGGGGTCTAATGAAAAACTGTTTTTT TRBJ1-4 . 14 TRBD1 TRBV6-5
CSASNSGGGAKNIQYF TGCAGTGCTAGTAATTCGGGAGGGGGGGCCAAAAACATTCAGTACTTC TRBJ2-4 . 16 TRBD2 TRBV20-1
CASSLGTANTGELFF TGTGCCAGCAGCCTGGGGACAGCCAACACCGGGGAGCTGTTTTTT TRBJ2-2 . 15 TRBD1 TRBV7-2
CASMSGGASTEAFF TGTGCCAGCATGAGCGGGGGGGCCAGCACTGAAGCTTTCTTT TRBJ1-1 . 14 . TRBV28
CASSKGQPGSGANVLTF TGTGCCAGCAGCAAGGGACAGCCCGGCTCTGGGGCCAACGTCCTGACTTTC TRBJ2-6 . 17 TRBD1 TRBV7-9
CASSYSGSASPLHF TGCGCCAGCAGCTACTCAGGGTCGGCTTCACCCCTCCACTTT TRBJ1-6 . 14 . TRBV5-1
CASASSGYEQYF TGTGCCAGCGCCTCATCGGGCTACGAGCAGTACTTC TRBJ2-7 . 12 . TRBV6-6
CAGSQGAGISSYEQYF TGTGCCGGTTCCCAGGGGGCGGGCATAAGCTCCTACGAGCAGTACTTC TRBJ2-7 once 16 . TRBV21-1
CASTQGAANTGELFF TGTGCCAGCACCCAGGGGGCTGCAAACACCGGGGAGCTGTTTTTT TRBJ2-2 . 15 TRBD1 TRBV7-9
CASSQRTGVNQPQHF TGCGCCAGCAGCCAGCGGACAGGGGTCAATCAGCCCCAGCATTTT TRBJ1-5 . 15 TRBD1 TRBV4-1